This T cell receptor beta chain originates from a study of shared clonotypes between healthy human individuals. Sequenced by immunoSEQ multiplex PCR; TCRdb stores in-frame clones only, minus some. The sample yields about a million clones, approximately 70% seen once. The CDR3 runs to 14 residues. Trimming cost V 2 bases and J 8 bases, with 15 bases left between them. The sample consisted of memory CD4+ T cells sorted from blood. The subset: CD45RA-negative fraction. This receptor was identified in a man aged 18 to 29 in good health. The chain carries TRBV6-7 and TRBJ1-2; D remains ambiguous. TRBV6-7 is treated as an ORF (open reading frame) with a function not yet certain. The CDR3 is CASSYRAGLVGYTF. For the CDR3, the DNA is TGTGCCAGCAGTTACCGGGCAGGACTGGTAGGCTACACCTTC.